These T cell receptor beta chains were read from a single sample in a study of early T cells in non-severe SARS-CoV-2 infection. TCRdb reprocessed the 5' RACE reads via MiXCR and lists one record per CDR3 protein. The sample includes roughly 50,000 distinct CDR3 sequences, roughly 9.8% of them seen just once. The sequenced sample consisted of whole blood. All receptors come from an adult who was a healthcare worker with PCR-confirmed SARS-CoV-2 infection or an uninfected control (not recorded which). CDR3s include the opening cysteine and the closing phenylalanine or tryptophan. D genes are given only for firm matches. The size field is filled for only some rows; it gives once, few, many or a size class.

V gene: TRBV6-2/TRBV6-3; J gene: TRBJ2-7; clone size: medium-sized; D gene: .; CDR3 DNA: TGTGCAGTGGGGCCGCCTTACCATATCTACGAGCAGTACTTC; CDR3 protein: CAVGPPYHIYEQYF
V gene: TRBV12-3/TRBV12-4; J gene: TRBJ1-1; clone size: few; D gene: .; CDR3 DNA: TGTGCCAGCACTCCGGGACGGCTGAACACTGAAGCTTTCTTT; CDR3 protein: CASTPGRLNTEAFF
V gene: TRBV5-1; J gene: TRBJ2-3; clone size: many; D gene: .; CDR3 DNA: TGCGCCAGCAGGAGAGTTAGCACAGATACGCAGTATTTT; CDR3 protein: CASRRVSTDTQYF
V gene: TRBV29-1; J gene: TRBJ2-1; clone size: many; D gene: TRBD2; CDR3 DNA: TGCAGCGTTGATCGGCTAGCGGGGCCGAATATCCCCTACAATGAGCAGTTCTTC; CDR3 protein: CSVDRLAGPNIPYNEQFF
V gene: TRBV25-1; J gene: TRBJ1-6; clone size: few; D gene: .; CDR3 DNA: TGTGCCAGCAGTGAACCGGACACGTATAATTCACCCCTCCACTTT; CDR3 protein: CASSEPDTYNSPLHF
V gene: TRBV7-2; J gene: TRBJ2-7; clone size: .; D gene: TRBD2; CDR3 DNA: TGTGCCAGCAGCTTAGAAGCGCTAGCGGGATCCTACGAGCAGTACTTC; CDR3 protein: CASSLEALAGSYEQYF
V gene: TRBV6-5; J gene: TRBJ2-2; clone size: many; D gene: TRBD1; CDR3 DNA: TGTGCCAGCAGTACGGACAGGGCCTACACCGGGGAGCTGTTTTTT; CDR3 protein: CASSTDRAYTGELFF
V gene: TRBV20-1; J gene: TRBJ1-5; clone size: many; D gene: .; CDR3 DNA: TGCAGTGCTAGTAACCAGGGATCACAGCCCCAGCATTTT; CDR3 protein: CSASNQGSQPQHF
V gene: TRBV5-1; J gene: TRBJ2-7; clone size: few; D gene: TRBD2; CDR3 DNA: TGCGCCAGCAGCCTTGTCGGGACTAGCGGTTACGAGCAGTACTTC; CDR3 protein: CASSLVGTSGYEQYF
V gene: TRBV5-1; J gene: TRBJ2-1; clone size: many; D gene: .; CDR3 DNA: TGCGCCAGCAGCTTGGCCAAAGGCTCCGGGCCCTACGATGAGCAGTTCTTC; CDR3 protein: CASSLAKGSGPYDEQFF
V gene: TRBV7-9; J gene: TRBJ2-7; clone size: few; D gene: .; CDR3 DNA: TGTGCCAGCGCCAGTCCCCGGGACATACCGTCCTACGAGCAGTACTTC; CDR3 protein: CASASPRDIPSYEQYF
V gene: TRBV7-8; J gene: TRBJ1-1; clone size: many; D gene: .; CDR3 DNA: TGTGCCAGCAGCTTGGACCCGGGCCGACCGGCTTTCTTT; CDR3 protein: CASSLDPGRPAFF
V gene: TRBV7-2; J gene: TRBJ1-4; clone size: few; D gene: .; CDR3 DNA: TGTGCCAGCAGCGGCGGGGTTCGAGAAAAACTGTTTTTT; CDR3 protein: CASSGGVREKLFF
V gene: TRBV27; J gene: TRBJ2-3; clone size: few; D gene: .; CDR3 DNA: TGTGCCAGCAGTTCCAACACTCATACGCAGTATTTT; CDR3 protein: CASSSNTHTQYF
V gene: TRBV27; J gene: TRBJ2-4; clone size: .; D gene: .; CDR3 DNA: TGTGCCAGCAGTCCCATTGTCGGCACCCAAGAAGCCAAAAACATTCAGTACTTC; CDR3 protein: CASSPIVGTQEAKNIQYF
V gene: TRBV20-1; J gene: TRBJ1-5; clone size: .; D gene: TRBD1; CDR3 DNA: TGCAGTGCTAGAGATTTTGGACAGGGCAATCAGCCCCAGCATTTT; CDR3 protein: CSARDFGQGNQPQHF
V gene: TRBV2; J gene: TRBJ2-7; clone size: many; D gene: TRBD2; CDR3 DNA: TGTGCCAGTACCGGGACTAACTCCTACGAGCAGTACTTC; CDR3 protein: CASTGTNSYEQYF
V gene: TRBV2; J gene: TRBJ2-5; clone size: .; D gene: .; CDR3 DNA: TGTGCCAGCAGCCGGGACAACTGGGAGACCCAGTACTTC; CDR3 protein: CASSRDNWETQYF
V gene: TRBV24-1; J gene: TRBJ1-2; clone size: .; D gene: .; CDR3 DNA: TGTGCCACCAGTGATGCAACGGACAGAGTCTATGGCTACACCTTC; CDR3 protein: CATSDATDRVYGYTF
V gene: TRBV28; J gene: TRBJ2-7; clone size: .; D gene: .; CDR3 DNA: TGTGCCAGCAGTTTTCCTAGTCTGAGGATATACGAGCAGTACTTC; CDR3 protein: CASSFPSLRIYEQYF
V gene: TRBV28; J gene: TRBJ2-5; clone size: many; D gene: .; CDR3 DNA: TGTGCCAGCAGTCTGTGGGACTTCCAAGAGACCCAGTACTTC; CDR3 protein: CASSLWDFQETQYF
V gene: TRBV6-5; J gene: TRBJ2-3; clone size: .; D gene: TRBD1; CDR3 DNA: TGTGCCAGCAGACAGGACAGGATCACAGATACGCAGTATTTT; CDR3 protein: CASRQDRITDTQYF
V gene: TRBV20-1; J gene: TRBJ2-1; clone size: .; D gene: TRBD1; CDR3 DNA: TGCAGTGCTAGTCCCCCGGGACAGGGTACCTACAATGAGCAGTTCTTC; CDR3 protein: CSASPPGQGTYNEQFF
V gene: TRBV3-1; J gene: TRBJ1-4; clone size: few; D gene: .; CDR3 DNA: TGTGCCAGCAGCCCCGGGGAGCGACGGGTGTTTTTT; CDR3 protein: CASSPGERRVFF
V gene: TRBV9; J gene: TRBJ2-7; clone size: .; D gene: TRBD2; CDR3 DNA: TGTGCCAGCAGCGTACTAGCGGGAGAAATCCCCTACGGGCAGTACTTC; CDR3 protein: CASSVLAGEIPYGQYF
V gene: TRBV7-3; J gene: TRBJ2-7; clone size: medium-sized; D gene: .; CDR3 DNA: TGTGCCAGCAGCTCAAGCGGAATCTACGAGCAGTACTTC; CDR3 protein: CASSSSGIYEQYF
V gene: TRBV18; J gene: TRBJ2-1; clone size: many; D gene: .; CDR3 DNA: TGTGCCAGCTCACGAATCGGGACAAGCTCCTACAATGAGCAGTTCTTC; CDR3 protein: CASSRIGTSSYNEQFF
V gene: TRBV20-1; J gene: TRBJ1-1; clone size: few; D gene: .; CDR3 DNA: TGCAGTGCTACCAAACAGGTTAACACTGAAGCTTTCTTT; CDR3 protein: CSATKQVNTEAFF
V gene: TRBV4-2; J gene: TRBJ1-3; clone size: many; D gene: .; CDR3 DNA: TGTGCCAGCAGCCAAGACGTTGGACACTCCTCTGGAAACACCATATATTTT; CDR3 protein: CASSQDVGHSSGNTIYF
V gene: TRBV5-5; J gene: TRBJ2-3; clone size: .; D gene: .; CDR3 DNA: TGTGCCAGCAGCTTCGATTCTCTCACAGATACGCAGTATTTT; CDR3 protein: CASSFDSLTDTQYF
V gene: TRBV21-1; J gene: TRBJ2-6; clone size: many; D gene: .; CDR3 DNA: TGTGCCAGCAGCAAAGGACAGGATAAAAAATTCTCTGGGGCCAACGTCCTGACTTTC; CDR3 protein: CASSKGQDKKFSGANVLTF
V gene: TRBV6-5; J gene: TRBJ2-1; clone size: few; D gene: .; CDR3 DNA: TGTGCCAGCAGTTACTCGACGATTAATTACAATGAGCAGTTCTTC; CDR3 protein: CASSYSTINYNEQFF
V gene: TRBV30; J gene: TRBJ2-1; clone size: many; D gene: .; CDR3 DNA: TGTGCCTGGAGTCCGGACAGAGTAAACTACAATGAGCAGTTCTTC; CDR3 protein: CAWSPDRVNYNEQFF
V gene: TRBV7-7; J gene: TRBJ2-7; clone size: many; D gene: TRBD2; CDR3 DNA: TGTGCCAGCAGCCCCCGGACTAGCGGGAGGGTGGAGGAGCAGTACTTC; CDR3 protein: CASSPRTSGRVEEQYF
V gene: TRBV7-8; J gene: TRBJ2-1; clone size: few; D gene: TRBD1; CDR3 DNA: TGTGCCAGCAGCTCCCGCACACGGACAGGGGACAATGAGCAGTTCTTC; CDR3 protein: CASSSRTRTGDNEQFF
V gene: TRBV7-9; J gene: TRBJ2-2; clone size: many; D gene: TRBD2; CDR3 DNA: TGTGCCAGCATGCCTCTAGCGGGTTCGAACACCGGGGAGCTGTTTTTT; CDR3 protein: CASMPLAGSNTGELFF
V gene: TRBV11-2; J gene: TRBJ1-6; clone size: many; D gene: .; CDR3 DNA: TGTGCCAGCAGCTTTCACGCCCCCCAGACAAGGTCACCCCTCCACTTT; CDR3 protein: CASSFHAPQTRSPLHF
V gene: TRBV12-2; J gene: TRBJ2-7; clone size: .; D gene: .; CDR3 DNA: TGTGCAAGTCCCTTTGGCGGTCGCTCCTACGAGCAGTACTTC; CDR3 protein: CASPFGGRSYEQYF
V gene: TRBV7-9; J gene: TRBJ2-7; clone size: many; D gene: .; CDR3 DNA: TGTGCCAGCAGCTCGACAGGCTACGAGCAGTACTTC; CDR3 protein: CASSSTGYEQYF
V gene: TRBV20-1; J gene: TRBJ2-1; clone size: many; D gene: TRBD1; CDR3 DNA: TGCAGTGCGGACAGGGACCGCAATGAGCAGTTCTTC; CDR3 protein: CSADRDRNEQFF
V gene: TRBV11-3; J gene: TRBJ2-2; clone size: many; D gene: .; CDR3 DNA: TGTGCCAGCAGCTTGAACACCGGGGAGCTGTTTTTT; CDR3 protein: CASSLNTGELFF
V gene: TRBV27; J gene: TRBJ1-2; clone size: few; D gene: TRBD1; CDR3 DNA: TGTGCCAGCAGTCACAGGGGGCGAGGAGACTATGGCTACACCTTC; CDR3 protein: CASSHRGRGDYGYTF
V gene: TRBV4-2; J gene: TRBJ1-3; clone size: few; D gene: .; CDR3 DNA: TGTGCCAGCAGCCAAGATGTATTAGGACAGCACTCTGAAAACACCATATATTTT; CDR3 protein: CASSQDVLGQHSENTIYF
V gene: TRBV3-1; J gene: TRBJ2-1; clone size: many; D gene: TRBD2; CDR3 DNA: TGTGCCAGCAGCCAACATAGCGGGAGGATAAGCTCCTACAATGAGCAGTTCTTC; CDR3 protein: CASSQHSGRISSYNEQFF
V gene: TRBV10-3; J gene: TRBJ2-7; clone size: .; D gene: .; CDR3 DNA: TGTGCCATCAGTGGCAACCCCCCAGACGAGCAGTACTTC; CDR3 protein: CAISGNPPDEQYF
V gene: TRBV20-1; J gene: TRBJ2-1; clone size: .; D gene: .; CDR3 DNA: TGCAGTGCTAGAGGGGAGAGGGCTGAGCAGTTCTTC; CDR3 protein: CSARGERAEQFF
V gene: TRBV7-9; J gene: TRBJ1-1; clone size: .; D gene: .; CDR3 DNA: TGTGCCAGCAGCTTAGCGTGGTTGAACACTGAAGCTTTCTTT; CDR3 protein: CASSLAWLNTEAFF
V gene: TRBV5-6; J gene: TRBJ1-1; clone size: many; D gene: .; CDR3 DNA: TGTGCCAGCAGCTCCCGGGGGGCCATGAACACTGAAGCTTTCTTT; CDR3 protein: CASSSRGAMNTEAFF
V gene: TRBV6-5; J gene: TRBJ2-1; clone size: .; D gene: .; CDR3 DNA: TGTGCCAGCAGTTACGATGGGTGGAGGGCCCAGTTCTTC; CDR3 protein: CASSYDGWRAQFF
V gene: TRBV4-1; J gene: TRBJ2-7; clone size: few; D gene: .; CDR3 DNA: TGCGCCAGCAGCCAAGGCATGGGTCAGGAGGCATACGAGCAGTACTTC; CDR3 protein: CASSQGMGQEAYEQYF
V gene: TRBV12-3/TRBV12-4; J gene: TRBJ1-1; clone size: many; D gene: TRBD1; CDR3 DNA: TGTGCCAGCAGTCCGACAGGGTTTGGTGGAGAAGCTTTCTTT; CDR3 protein: CASSPTGFGGEAFF
V gene: TRBV18; J gene: TRBJ1-1; clone size: .; D gene: .; CDR3 DNA: TGTGCCAGCTCACCAGGAGCAGGGGCGGAAGCTTTCTTT; CDR3 protein: CASSPGAGAEAFF
V gene: TRBV28; J gene: TRBJ1-2; clone size: .; D gene: TRBD1; CDR3 DNA: TGTGCCAGCAGTTCGGGAGGGGGCAATAGCTACACCTTC; CDR3 protein: CASSSGGGNSYTF
V gene: TRBV7-6; J gene: TRBJ2-3; clone size: many; D gene: .; CDR3 DNA: TGTGCCAGCAGCTTAGTGGCAGGCGCCACAGATACGCAGTATTTT; CDR3 protein: CASSLVAGATDTQYF
V gene: TRBV7-9; J gene: TRBJ2-7; clone size: .; D gene: .; CDR3 DNA: TGTGCCAGCAGCTCACCCGCAGGATCCTACGAGCAGTACTTC; CDR3 protein: CASSSPAGSYEQYF
V gene: TRBV13; J gene: TRBJ2-3; clone size: few; D gene: .; CDR3 DNA: TGTGCCAGCAGCTCCCTATCCCGGGACGGAAGCACAGATACGCAGTATTTT; CDR3 protein: CASSSLSRDGSTDTQYF
V gene: TRBV12-3/TRBV12-4; J gene: TRBJ1-1; clone size: many; D gene: .; CDR3 DNA: TGTGCCAGCAGTGCCCGCTTGGGGAGGCGAAACACTGAAGCTTTCTTT; CDR3 protein: CASSARLGRRNTEAFF
V gene: TRBV20-1; J gene: TRBJ2-1; clone size: .; D gene: TRBD2; CDR3 DNA: TGCAGTGCTCCGGGAGGCGGACTTGCCACGAGCTCCTACAATGAGCAGTTCTTC; CDR3 protein: CSAPGGGLATSSYNEQFF
V gene: TRBV9; J gene: TRBJ2-7; clone size: many; D gene: .; CDR3 DNA: TGTGCCAGCAGGAGGACAGCTACCTCCTACGAGCAGTACTTC; CDR3 protein: CASRRTATSYEQYF